This T cell receptor (beta chain) was observed in a study of blood T cell repertoires in COVID-19. Across the whole study: Sites in the United States, Italy and Spain provided acute and convalescent COVID-19 samples. PBMCs, B-cell-depleted T cells, or T cells were the source of the cDNA or gDNA that made up the material.

Data came from immunoSEQ multiplex PCR; TCRdb stores just in-frame clones and leaves some out. The top ten clones hold less than 1.5% of a sample with about 180,000 clones, about 90% of them seen once. Germline loops: CDR1 LNHDA, CDR2 SQIVND (reference sequence). Trimming shortened V by 7 bases and J by 2 bases, and 18 bases separated the two germline ends. This CDR3 spans 17 amino acids. The sample comprised PBMCs or T cells enriched from blood (not recorded which). This receptor was taken from a human donor with acute COVID-19. The donor label of this sample is uncertain. The rearrangement uses TRBV19 and TRBJ2-6; tentatively, D is TRBD1 (6 bases). The CDR3 spells CASTLLQGTTGANVLTF. CDR3 nucleotides: TGTGCCAGTACCCTTCTACAGGGAACAACTGGGGCCAACGTCCTGACTTTC.